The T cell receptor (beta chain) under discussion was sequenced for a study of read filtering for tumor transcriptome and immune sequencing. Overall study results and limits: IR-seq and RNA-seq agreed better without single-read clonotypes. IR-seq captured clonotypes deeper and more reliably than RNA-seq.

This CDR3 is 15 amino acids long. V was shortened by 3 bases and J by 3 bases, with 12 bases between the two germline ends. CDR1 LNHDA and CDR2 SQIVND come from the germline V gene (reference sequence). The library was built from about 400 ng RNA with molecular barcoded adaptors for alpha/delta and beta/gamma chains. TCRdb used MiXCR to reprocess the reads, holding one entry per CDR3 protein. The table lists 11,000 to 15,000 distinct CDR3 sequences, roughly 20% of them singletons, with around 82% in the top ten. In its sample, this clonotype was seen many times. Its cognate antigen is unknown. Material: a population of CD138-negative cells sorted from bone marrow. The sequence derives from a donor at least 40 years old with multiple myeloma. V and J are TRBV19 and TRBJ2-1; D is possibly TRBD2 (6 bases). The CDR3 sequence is CASSMDGSLYNEQFF. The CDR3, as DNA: TGTGCCAGTAGTATGGACGGGAGTCTCTACAATGAGCAGTTCTTC.